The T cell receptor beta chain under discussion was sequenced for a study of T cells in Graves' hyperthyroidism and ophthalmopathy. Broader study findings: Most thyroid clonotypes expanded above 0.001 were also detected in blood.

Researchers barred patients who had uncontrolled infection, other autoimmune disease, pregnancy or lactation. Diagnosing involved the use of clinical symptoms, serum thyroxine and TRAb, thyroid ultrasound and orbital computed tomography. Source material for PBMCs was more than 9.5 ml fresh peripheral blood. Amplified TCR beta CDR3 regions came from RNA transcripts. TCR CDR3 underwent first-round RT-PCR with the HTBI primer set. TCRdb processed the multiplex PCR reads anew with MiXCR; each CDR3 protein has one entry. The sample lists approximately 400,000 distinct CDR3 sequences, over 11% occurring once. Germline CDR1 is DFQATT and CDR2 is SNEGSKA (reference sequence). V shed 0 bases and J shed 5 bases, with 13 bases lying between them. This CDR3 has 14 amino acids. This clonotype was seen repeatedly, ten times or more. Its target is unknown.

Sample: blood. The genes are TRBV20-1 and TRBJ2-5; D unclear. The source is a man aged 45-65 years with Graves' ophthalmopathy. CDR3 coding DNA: TGCAGTGCTAGAGATATGGATAGATGGGAGACCCAGTACTTC. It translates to CSARDMDRWETQYF.